Only a few counts were recorded for the clone carrying this TCR beta chain. The antigen is undetermined. The data stem from a study of T cells after yellow fever vaccination. Trimming left V 1 base short and J 0 bases short, with 6 bases between. The germline CDR1 and CDR2 sequences are SGHRS and YFSETQ. The CDR3 covers 14 residues. Generation of TCR cDNA used 5'RACE template switching (which added a universal primer site and UMIs). Each CDR3 protein is one row after TCRdb ran MiXCR on the 5' RACE reads. Among around 530,000 distinct CDR3 sequences listed, roughly 17% were seen once. Broader study findings: Clonotypes appearing in both CD4 and CD8 compartments existed, and their share was small. A weaker but faster secondary response was observed, peaking on day 5 versus 15.

The source material was PBMCs, sampled around 5 days after the first yellow fever vaccination. This chain joins TRBV5-1 and TRBJ2-3; no firm D call. The receptor was isolated from a man aged 18 to 29 who received the YFV17D yellow fever vaccine. Here the CDR3 DNA reads TGCGCCAGCAGCTTGCCCACTAGCACAGATACGCAGTATTTT. Protein sequence: CASSLPTSTDTQYF.